Included here is one T cell receptor (beta chain) sequence, with context. The entry originates in a study of blood T cell repertoires in COVID-19. Study details: What the recovered Cohort 3 donors had was two negative PCRs, clearance, or symptom resolution. Samples representing acute and convalescent COVID-19 were sourced from the United States, Italy and Spain.

With 5 bases removed from V and 0 bases from J, the gap between germline ends came to 11 bases. The CDR3 totals 15 residues. Germline CDR1 and CDR2: GTSNPN and SVGIG (reference sequence). Participants, about 18 to 90 years old, spanned about two dozen US areas. The assay was immunoSEQ multiplex PCR, and TCRdb's table has in-frame clones only and misses some. Of approximately 250,000 clones listed, 88% are singletons. The chain combines TRBV30 with TRBJ1-6, with D uncertain. This sequence was found in a woman aged 60-75 years in a cohort exposed to, infected with or recovered from COVID-19 (not recorded which). The source material was PBMCs or T cells enriched from blood (not recorded which). The CDR3 region is CAWEEGSSYNSPLHF. DNA of the CDR3: TGTGCCTGGGAAGAGGGCAGCTCCTATAATTCACCCCTCCACTTT.